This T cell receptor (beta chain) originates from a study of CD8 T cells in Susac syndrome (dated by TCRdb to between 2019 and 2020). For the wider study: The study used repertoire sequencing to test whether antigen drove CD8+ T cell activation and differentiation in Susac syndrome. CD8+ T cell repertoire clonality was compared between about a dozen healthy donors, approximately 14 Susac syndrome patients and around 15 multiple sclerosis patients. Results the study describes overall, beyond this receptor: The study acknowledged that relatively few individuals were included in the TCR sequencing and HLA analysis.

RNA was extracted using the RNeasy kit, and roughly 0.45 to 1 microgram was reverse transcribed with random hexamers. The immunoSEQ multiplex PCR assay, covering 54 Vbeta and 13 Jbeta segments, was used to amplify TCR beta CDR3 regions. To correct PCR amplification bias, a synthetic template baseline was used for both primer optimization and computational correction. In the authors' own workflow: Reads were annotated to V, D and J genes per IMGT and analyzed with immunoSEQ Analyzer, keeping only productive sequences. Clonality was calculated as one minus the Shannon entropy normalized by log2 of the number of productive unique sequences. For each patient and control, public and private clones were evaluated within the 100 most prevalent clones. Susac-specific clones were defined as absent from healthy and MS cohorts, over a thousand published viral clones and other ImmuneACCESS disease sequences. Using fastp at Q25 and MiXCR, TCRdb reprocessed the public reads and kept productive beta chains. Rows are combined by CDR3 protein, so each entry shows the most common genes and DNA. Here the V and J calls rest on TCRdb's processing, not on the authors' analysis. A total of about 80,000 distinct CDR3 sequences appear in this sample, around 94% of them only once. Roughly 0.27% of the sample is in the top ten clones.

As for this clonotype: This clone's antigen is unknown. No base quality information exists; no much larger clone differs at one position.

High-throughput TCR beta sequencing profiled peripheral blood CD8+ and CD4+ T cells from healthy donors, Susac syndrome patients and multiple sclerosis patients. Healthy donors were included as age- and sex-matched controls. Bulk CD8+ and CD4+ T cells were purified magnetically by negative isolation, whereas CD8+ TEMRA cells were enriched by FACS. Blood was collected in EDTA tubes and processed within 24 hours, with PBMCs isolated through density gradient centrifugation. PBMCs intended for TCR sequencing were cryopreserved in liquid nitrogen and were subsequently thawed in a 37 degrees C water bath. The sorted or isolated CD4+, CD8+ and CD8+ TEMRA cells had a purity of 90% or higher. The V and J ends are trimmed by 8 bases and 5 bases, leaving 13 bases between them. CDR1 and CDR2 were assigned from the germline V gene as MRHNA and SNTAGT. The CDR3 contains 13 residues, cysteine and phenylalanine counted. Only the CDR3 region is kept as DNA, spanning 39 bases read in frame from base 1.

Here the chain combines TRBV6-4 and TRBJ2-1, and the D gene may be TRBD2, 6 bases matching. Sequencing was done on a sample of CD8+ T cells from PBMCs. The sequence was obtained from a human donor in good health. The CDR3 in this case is CASSPGEDNEQFF. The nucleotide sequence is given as TGTGCCAGCTCTCCGGGAGAGGACAATGAGCAGTTCTTC.